This T cell receptor beta chain was profiled in a study of blood T cell repertoires in COVID-19. Study context: The United States, Italy and Spain provided the acute and convalescent COVID-19 samples.

Cohorts were assigned according to the clinical history that participants reported. This table comes from immunoSEQ multiplex PCR, and its TCRdb copy is limited to in-frame clones, with some not included. Here the sample spans just over 300,000 clones, 90% being singletons. The CDR3 is made up of 17 amino acids. Germline CDR1 is SGHAT and CDR2 is FQNNGV. Trimming removed 1 base from V and 1 base from J; junction bases left unmatched: 5. The sequence derives from a woman between 18 and 29 years old with acute COVID-19. The sample taken for sequencing was PBMCs or T cells enriched from blood (not recorded which). This sequence joins TRBV11-2 and TRBJ2-1, with TRBD1 matching 9 bases. This chain's CDR3 is CASSLGAGTGSYNEQFF. The CDR3 DNA sequence: TGTGCCAGCAGCTTAGGGGCCGGGACAGGGTCCTACAATGAGCAGTTCTTC.